The 20 T cell receptor beta chains below were found in one sample sequenced in a study of shared clonotypes between healthy human individuals. Produced via immunoSEQ multiplex PCR; TCRdb's table is partial and in-frame only. The sample consists of around 2.5 million clones, roughly 93% of them appearing once. Sample: naive CD4+ T cells from PBMCs. The subset: CD45RA+ positively selected. Receptors originate from a man aged 18 to 29 in good health. Some clones in this sample may be carry-over from other donors' samples.

About this clone itself: The sample has other DNA sequences that encode this CDR3 too. The genes are TRBV7-3 and TRBJ2-2, with D perhaps matching TRBD1 or TRBD2 (5 bases each). Trimming stripped 6 bases from V and 2 bases from J, with 13 bases between. This CDR3 has 15 amino acids. CDR1 SGHTA and CDR2 FQGTGA come from the germline V gene. Here the CDR3 reads CASSSGRGNTGELFF. The DNA of the CDR3 is TGTGCCAGCAGTTCGGGACGGGGCAACACCGGGGAGCTGTTTTTT.

This clone came up once. The rearrangement links TRBV28 to TRBJ1-2, with TRBD1 matching over 7 bases. Germline-derived CDR1 and CDR2 are MDHEN and SYDVKM. V lost 3 bases, J lost 0 bases, and 7 bases stayed unmatched. The CDR3 is 16 residues long. CDR3 nucleotide sequence: TGTGCCAGCAGTTTCTCCCCCGGACAGGCTAACTATGGCTACACCTTC. This encodes CASSFSPGQANYGYTF.

The chain carries TRBV19 and TRBJ2-1, with a tentative D call TRBD1 (5 bases). The germline gives CDR1 LNHDA, CDR2 SQIVND (reference sequence). V dropped 4 bases and J dropped 3 bases, with 13 bases sitting between them. The CDR3 has 15 amino acids. The CDR3 DNA follows: TGTGCCAGTAGTAAACAGGTAAATTTCTACAATGAGCAGTTCTTC. It yields the protein CASSKQVNFYNEQFF.

J is TRBJ2-6 and V is TRBV6-1; D is uncertain. The CDR3 sequence is 16 residues long. CDR1 MNHNS and CDR2 SASEGT come from the germline V gene. Between the trimmed V and J ends, which lost 0 bases and 0 bases, there was a span of 6 bases. The chain's CDR3 is CASSEAHGSGANVLTF. For the CDR3, the DNA is TGTGCCAGCAGTGAAGCGCATGGCTCTGGGGCCAACGTCCTGACTTTC.

The chain links TRBV5-1 to TRBJ2-7; 7 positions match TRBD2. The CDR3 runs 14 residues. Losses at the gene ends were 7 bases for V and 6 bases for J; bases not matched to a gene: 13. Germline V gene data show CDR1 as SGHRS and CDR2 as YFSETQ. CDR3 coding DNA: TGCGCCAGCGGGGGAGGGCTCTCCCCGGGCGAGCAGTACTTC. Its translation is CASGGGLSPGEQYF.

J is TRBJ2-2 and V is TRBV7-7, with D unclear. Germline assignment: CDR1 SSHAT and CDR2 FNYEAQ (reference sequence). V was trimmed by 1 base and J by 2 bases, leaving 5 bases between them. CDR3 length: 14 amino acids. The CDR3 here is CASSLGLNTGELFF. CDR3 DNA sequence: TGTGCCAGCAGCTTAGGTCTTAACACCGGGGAGCTGTTTTTT. Variable domain in full (rest from reference TRBV7-7 and TRBJ2-2): GAGVSQSPRYKVTKRGQDVTLRCDPISSHATLYWYQQALGQGPEFLTYFNYEAQPDKSGLPSDRFSAERPEGSISTLTIQRTEQRDSAMYRCASSLGLNTGELFFGEGSRLTVL.

Remarks on this clone: One end of the junction varies from germline; a read error may be responsible. V gene TRBV5-3 combines with J gene TRBJ2-2; D not certain. TRBV5-3 is classed as an ORF, of uncertain function. The CDR3 loop spans 15 amino acids. CDR3 nucleotide sequence: TGTGCCAGCAGCTTTCCCGTAGGGAACACCGGGGAGCTGTTTTTT. Translated: CASSFPVGNTGELFF.

The gene calls are TRBV28 and TRBJ1-1, with D perhaps matching TRBD1 (5 bases). The CDR3 extends over 15 amino acids. Germline CDR1 and CDR2: MDHEN and SYDVKM. V lost 6 bases to trimming and J lost 8 bases, with 22 bases between them. Here the CDR3 DNA reads TGTGCCAGCAGCCAGAAAAAAGGGGCGCGTGTCGAAGCTTTCTTT. Translating it yields CASSQKKGARVEAFF.

V usage is TRBV18 and J usage is TRBJ2-7; unclear D gene. The CDR3 spans 13 residues. The V end was cut by 4 bases, the J end by 2 bases, with 9 bases between. The germline gives CDR1 KGHSH, CDR2 LQKENI. The CDR3 region is CASSLTAAYEQYF. The CDR3 nucleotides are TGTGCCAGCTCACTTACAGCTGCCTACGAGCAGTACTTC. The whole variable domain, remainder taken from reference TRBV18 and TRBJ2-7, is NAGVMQNPRHLVRRRGQEARLRCSPMKGHSHVYWYRQLPEEGLKFMVYLQKENIIDESGMPKERFSAEFPKEGPSILRIQQVVRGDSAAYFCASSLTAAYEQYFGPGTRLTVT.

The chain joins TRBV6-5 to TRBJ2-3; D unclear. CDR1 and CDR2 from the germline V gene are MNHEY and SVGAGI. This CDR3 is 15 amino acids long. Trimming pared 3 bases from V and 0 bases from J, leaving 10 bases between. CDR3 DNA sequence: TGTGCCAGCAGTTATCGTACGGCGAGCACAGATACGCAGTATTTT. Its protein is CASSYRTASTDTQYF.

This clone was recorded once. This CDR3 is also generated by other DNA sequences in the sample. In DNA form, the CDR3 reads TGTGCCAGCAGCTTAGGCCAGGGGTTTTACGAGCAGTACTTC. It specifies CASSLGQGFYEQYF. V is TRBV7-9 and J is TRBJ2-7; TRBD1 is a possible D gene (6 bases). This CDR3 has 14 residues. CDR1 and CDR2 (germline): SEHNR, FQNEAQ (reference sequence). Trimming left V 1 base short and J 4 bases short, with 11 bases between.

V usage is TRBV6-1 and J usage is TRBJ2-7, with TRBD1 matching 7 bases. Germline CDR1 is MNHNS and CDR2 is SASEGT. CDR3 length: 14 residues. The ends lost 6 bases at V and 3 bases at J; junction bases unmatched: 8. The chain's CDR3 is CASRLGPGGYEQYF. The CDR3 DNA is TGTGCCAGCAGACTTGGACCAGGGGGCTACGAGCAGTACTTC.

The V and J genes are TRBV7-2 and TRBJ1-5; D is undetermined. This CDR3 contains 13 residues. V was cut by 8 bases and J by 0 bases, with 8 bases left in between. From germline, CDR1 is SGHTA and CDR2 FQGNSA. CDR3 coding DNA: TGTGCCAGCGCCACGGATAGCAATCAGCCCCAGCATTTT. Its translation: CASATDSNQPQHF.

The chain has TRBV28 and TRBJ2-3, with 14 bases matching TRBD2. V was pared by 5 bases and J by 0 bases, with 1 base of the junction left unmatched. Per the germline V gene, CDR1 is MDHEN and CDR2 is SYDVKM. The CDR3 consists of 16 residues. The chain's CDR3 is CASSGTSGSSTDTQYF. The CDR3 DNA follows: TGTGCCAGCAGTGGGACTAGCGGGAGTAGCACAGATACGCAGTATTTT.

This chain links TRBV5-1 with TRBJ2-7; 13 bases fit TRBD2. The V gene's germline CDR1 is SGHRS and CDR2 YFSETQ. V gave up 4 bases and J gave up 2 bases; unmatched junction bases: 18. The CDR3 has 20 residues. The CDR3 bases are TGCGCCAGCAGCCTCCCTATTGGACTAGCGGGAGTGATAAGGACCTACGAGCAGTACTTC. Its translation: CASSLPIGLAGVIRTYEQYF.

The J gene is TRBJ1-2, the V gene TRBV5-1; D is uncertain. V gave up 1 base and J gave up 5 bases, with 12 bases separating them. Looked up from germline, CDR1 is SGHRS and CDR2 is YFSETQ. CDR3 length: 14 amino acids. CDR3 protein: CASSLSGLLYGYTF. CDR3 sequence (DNA): TGCGCCAGCAGCTTGAGCGGCCTTCTTTATGGCTACACCTTC.

The chain is built from TRBV28 and TRBJ2-1; 8 nucleotides line up with TRBD1. In germline, CDR1 is MDHEN, CDR2 SYDVKM. The CDR3 contains 15 residues. V lost 6 bases, J lost 6 bases, and 10 bases stayed unmatched. CDR3 nucleotides: TGTGCCAGCAGCCCCCACGGACAGGGAGTCAATGAGCAGTTCTTC. Translated: CASSPHGQGVNEQFF.

The J gene is TRBJ2-1, the V gene TRBV2; 7 bases match TRBD2. Germline loops: CDR1 SNHLY, CDR2 FYNNEI. V dropped 6 bases and J dropped 4; count of bases not matched to a gene: 12. The CDR3 totals 16 residues. CDR3 in amino acids: CASRKGRAVDYNEQFF. CDR3 nucleotides: TGTGCCAGCAGGAAAGGGAGGGCCGTCGATTACAATGAGCAGTTCTTC.

V usage is TRBV5-1 and J usage is TRBJ2-2; 11 nucleotides align to TRBD2. CDR1 and CDR2 from the germline V gene are SGHRS and YFSETQ. This CDR3 is 17 amino acids long. The V gene end was trimmed by 3 bases and the J gene end by 4 bases; junction bases not matched to a gene: 8. Here the CDR3 DNA reads TGCGCCAGCAGCTCGTTACTAGCGGGAGATATCACCGGGGAGCTGTTTTTT. It specifies CASSSLLAGDITGELFF.

Notes on this clone: The sample has other DNA sequences that encode this CDR3 too. This chain connects TRBV18 to TRBJ1-1; D ambiguous. Trimming left V 5 bases short and J 1 base short, with 8 bases between. Germline assignment: CDR1 KGHSH and CDR2 LQKENI. CDR3 length equals 13 residues. The CDR3 loop is CASSSTANTEAFF. The CDR3 region has the DNA TGTGCCAGCTCATCTACAGCGAACACTGAAGCTTTCTTT.